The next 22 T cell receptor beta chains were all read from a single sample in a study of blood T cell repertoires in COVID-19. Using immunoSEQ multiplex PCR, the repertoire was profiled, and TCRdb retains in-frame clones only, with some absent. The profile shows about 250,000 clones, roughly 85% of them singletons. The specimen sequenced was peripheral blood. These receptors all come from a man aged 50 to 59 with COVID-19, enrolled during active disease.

In DNA form, the CDR3 reads TGTGCCAGCAGTGACGGGGGGGATTACAATGAGCAGTTCTTC. It translates to CASSDGGDYNEQFF. This chain joins TRBV6-1 and TRBJ2-1, with TRBD2 matching over 8 bases. V was clipped by 3 bases and J by 4 bases; unmatched bases: 2. Germline lookup yields CDR1 MNHNS and CDR2 SASEGT. The CDR3 length is 14 residues.

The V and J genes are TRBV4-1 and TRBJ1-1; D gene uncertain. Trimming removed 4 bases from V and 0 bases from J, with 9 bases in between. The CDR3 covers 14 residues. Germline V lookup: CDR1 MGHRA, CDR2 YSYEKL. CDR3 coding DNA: TGCGCCAGCAGCCTCGAGCCGGTGAACACTGAAGCTTTCTTT. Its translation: CASSLEPVNTEAFF.

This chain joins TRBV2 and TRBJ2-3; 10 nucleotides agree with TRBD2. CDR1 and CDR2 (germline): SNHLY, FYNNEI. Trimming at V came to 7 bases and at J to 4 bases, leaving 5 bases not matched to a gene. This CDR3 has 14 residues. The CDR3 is CASKLAGYADTQYF. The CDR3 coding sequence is TGTGCCAGCAAACTAGCGGGGTACGCAGATACGCAGTATTTT.

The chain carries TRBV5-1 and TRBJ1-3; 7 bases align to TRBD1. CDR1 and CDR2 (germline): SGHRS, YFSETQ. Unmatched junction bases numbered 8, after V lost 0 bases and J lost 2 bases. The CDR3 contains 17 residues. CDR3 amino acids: CASSLVMGGQAGNTIYF. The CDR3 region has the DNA TGCGCCAGCAGCTTGGTTATGGGCGGACAGGCTGGAAACACCATATATTTT.

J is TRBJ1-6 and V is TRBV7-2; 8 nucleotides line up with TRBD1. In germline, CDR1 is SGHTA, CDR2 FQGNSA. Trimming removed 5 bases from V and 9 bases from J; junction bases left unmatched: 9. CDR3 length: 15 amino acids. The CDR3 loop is CASSTTGTGRSPLHF. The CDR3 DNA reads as TGTGCCAGCAGCACCACCGGGACAGGACGTTCACCCCTCCACTTT. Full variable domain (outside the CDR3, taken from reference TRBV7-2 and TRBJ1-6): GAGVSQSPSNKVTEKGKDVELRCDPISGHTALYWYRQSLGQGLEFLIYFQGNSAPDKSGLPSDRFSAERTGGSVSTLTIQRTQQEDSAVYLCASSTTGTGRSPLHFGNGTRLTVT.

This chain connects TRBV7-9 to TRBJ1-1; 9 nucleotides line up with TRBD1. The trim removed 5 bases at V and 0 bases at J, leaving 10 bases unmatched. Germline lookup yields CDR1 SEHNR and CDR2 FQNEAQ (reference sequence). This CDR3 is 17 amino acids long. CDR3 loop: CASSRTGTGIMNTEAFF. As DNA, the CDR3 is TGTGCCAGCAGCCGGACCGGGACAGGGATTATGAACACTGAAGCTTTCTTT.

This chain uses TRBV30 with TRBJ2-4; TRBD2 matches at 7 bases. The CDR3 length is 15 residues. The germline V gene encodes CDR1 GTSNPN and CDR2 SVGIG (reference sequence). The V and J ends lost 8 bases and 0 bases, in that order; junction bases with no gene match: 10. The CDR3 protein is CAAVLGGIAKNIQYF. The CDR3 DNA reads TGTGCCGCTGTACTGGGGGGGATAGCCAAAAACATTCAGTACTTC.

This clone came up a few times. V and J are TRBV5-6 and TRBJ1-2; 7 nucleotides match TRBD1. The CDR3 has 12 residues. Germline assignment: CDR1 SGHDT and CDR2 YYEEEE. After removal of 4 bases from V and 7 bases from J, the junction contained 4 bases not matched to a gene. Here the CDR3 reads CASSPGQVGYTF. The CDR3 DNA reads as TGTGCCAGCAGCCCTGGACAGGTTGGCTACACCTTC.

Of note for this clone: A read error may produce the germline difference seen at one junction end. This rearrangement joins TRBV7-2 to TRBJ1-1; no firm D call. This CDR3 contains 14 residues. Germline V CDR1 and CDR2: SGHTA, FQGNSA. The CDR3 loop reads CASSLASGNTEAFF. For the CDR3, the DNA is TGTGCCAGCAGCCTAGCGTCCGGGAACACTGAAGCTTTCTTT. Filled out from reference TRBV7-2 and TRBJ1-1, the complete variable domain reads GAGVSQSPSNKVTEKGKDVELRCDPISGHTALYWYRQSLGQGLEFLIYFQGNSAPDKSGLPSDRFSAERTGGSVSTLTIQRTQQEDSAVYLCASSLASGNTEAFFGQGTRLTVV.

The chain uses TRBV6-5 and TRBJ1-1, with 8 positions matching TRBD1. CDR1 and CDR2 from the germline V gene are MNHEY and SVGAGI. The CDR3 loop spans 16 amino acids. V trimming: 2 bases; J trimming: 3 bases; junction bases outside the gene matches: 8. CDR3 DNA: TGTGCCAGCAGTTACCACATAACAGGGGGTTACACTGAAGCTTTCTTT. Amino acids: CASSYHITGGYTEAFF.

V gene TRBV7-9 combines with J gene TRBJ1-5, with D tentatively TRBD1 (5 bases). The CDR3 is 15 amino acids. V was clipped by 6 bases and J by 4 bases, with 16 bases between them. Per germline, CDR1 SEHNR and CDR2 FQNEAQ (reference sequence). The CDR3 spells CASRQDGGVNQPQHF. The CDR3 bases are TGTGCCAGCAGACAAGACGGGGGAGTGAATCAGCCCCAGCATTTT.

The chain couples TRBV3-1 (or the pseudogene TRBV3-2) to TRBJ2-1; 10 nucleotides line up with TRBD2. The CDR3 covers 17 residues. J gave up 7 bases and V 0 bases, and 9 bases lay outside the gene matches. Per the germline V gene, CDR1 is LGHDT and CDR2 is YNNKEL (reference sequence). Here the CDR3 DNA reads TGTGCCAGCAGCCAAGATGGTCTAGCGGGGGCCCTAAATGAGCAGTTCTTC. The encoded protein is CASSQDGLAGALNEQFF.

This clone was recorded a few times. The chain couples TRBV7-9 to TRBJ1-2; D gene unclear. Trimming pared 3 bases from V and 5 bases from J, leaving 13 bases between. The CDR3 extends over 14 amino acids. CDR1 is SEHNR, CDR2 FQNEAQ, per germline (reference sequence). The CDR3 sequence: CASSFRPEGYGYTF. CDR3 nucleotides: TGTGCCAGCAGCTTCCGGCCTGAGGGATATGGCTACACCTTC.

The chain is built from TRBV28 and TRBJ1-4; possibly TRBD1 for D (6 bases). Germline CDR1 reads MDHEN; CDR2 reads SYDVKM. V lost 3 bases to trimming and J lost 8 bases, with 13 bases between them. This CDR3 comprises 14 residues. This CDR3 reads CASSFPQGAEKLFF. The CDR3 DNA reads TGTGCCAGCAGTTTTCCACAGGGCGCCGAAAAACTGTTTTTT.

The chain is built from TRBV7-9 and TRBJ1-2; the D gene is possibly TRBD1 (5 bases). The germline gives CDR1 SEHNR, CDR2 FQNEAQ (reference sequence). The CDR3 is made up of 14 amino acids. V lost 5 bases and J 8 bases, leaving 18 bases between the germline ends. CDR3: CASSHAGVRVGYTF. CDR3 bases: TGTGCCAGCAGCCACGCGGGGGTCCGCGTCGGCTACACCTTC.

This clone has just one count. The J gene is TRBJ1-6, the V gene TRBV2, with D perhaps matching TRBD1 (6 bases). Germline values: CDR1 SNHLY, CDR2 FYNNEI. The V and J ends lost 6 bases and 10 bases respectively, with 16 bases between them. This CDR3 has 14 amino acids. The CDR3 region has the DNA TGTGCCAGCAGCCAAACAGGGTTAGGCTCACCCCTCCACTTT. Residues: CASSQTGLGSPLHF.

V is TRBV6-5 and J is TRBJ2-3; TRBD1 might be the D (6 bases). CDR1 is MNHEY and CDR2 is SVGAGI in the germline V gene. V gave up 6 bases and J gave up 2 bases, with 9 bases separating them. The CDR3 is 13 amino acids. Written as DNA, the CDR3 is TGTGCCAGCAGCCGGGACATCACAGATACGCAGTATTTT. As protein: CASSRDITDTQYF.

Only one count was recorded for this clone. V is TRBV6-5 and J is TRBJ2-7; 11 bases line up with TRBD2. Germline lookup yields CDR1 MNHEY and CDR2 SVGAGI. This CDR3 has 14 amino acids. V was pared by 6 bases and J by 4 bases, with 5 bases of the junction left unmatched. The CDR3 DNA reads TGTGCCAGCAGCAGACTAGCGGGGTTTTACGAGCAGTACTTC. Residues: CASSRLAGFYEQYF.

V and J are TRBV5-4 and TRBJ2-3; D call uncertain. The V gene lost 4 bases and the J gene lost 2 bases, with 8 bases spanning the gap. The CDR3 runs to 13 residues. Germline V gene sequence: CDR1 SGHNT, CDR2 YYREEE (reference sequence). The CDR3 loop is CASSQRITDTQYF. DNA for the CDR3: TGTGCCAGCAGCCAGCGAATCACAGATACGCAGTATTTT.

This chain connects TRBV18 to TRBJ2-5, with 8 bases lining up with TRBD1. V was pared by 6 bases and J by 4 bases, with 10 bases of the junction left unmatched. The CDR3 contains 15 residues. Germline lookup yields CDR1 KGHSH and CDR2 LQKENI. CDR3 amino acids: CASSAQRQGIETQYF. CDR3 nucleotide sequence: TGTGCCAGCTCGGCCCAAAGACAGGGGATAGAGACCCAGTACTTC.

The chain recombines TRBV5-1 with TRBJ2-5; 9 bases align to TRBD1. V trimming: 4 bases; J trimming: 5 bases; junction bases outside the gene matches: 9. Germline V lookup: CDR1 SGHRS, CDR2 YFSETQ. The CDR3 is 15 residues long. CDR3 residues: CASSLGTGIWETQYF. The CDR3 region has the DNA TGCGCCAGCAGCCTAGGGACAGGGATTTGGGAGACCCAGTACTTC.

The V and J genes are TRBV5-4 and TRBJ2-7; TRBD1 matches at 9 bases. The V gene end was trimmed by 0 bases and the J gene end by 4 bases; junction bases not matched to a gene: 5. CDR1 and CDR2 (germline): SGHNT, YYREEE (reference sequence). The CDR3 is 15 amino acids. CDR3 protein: CASSLGGQGRYEQYF. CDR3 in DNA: TGTGCCAGCAGCTTGGGGGGACAGGGAAGGTACGAGCAGTACTTC.